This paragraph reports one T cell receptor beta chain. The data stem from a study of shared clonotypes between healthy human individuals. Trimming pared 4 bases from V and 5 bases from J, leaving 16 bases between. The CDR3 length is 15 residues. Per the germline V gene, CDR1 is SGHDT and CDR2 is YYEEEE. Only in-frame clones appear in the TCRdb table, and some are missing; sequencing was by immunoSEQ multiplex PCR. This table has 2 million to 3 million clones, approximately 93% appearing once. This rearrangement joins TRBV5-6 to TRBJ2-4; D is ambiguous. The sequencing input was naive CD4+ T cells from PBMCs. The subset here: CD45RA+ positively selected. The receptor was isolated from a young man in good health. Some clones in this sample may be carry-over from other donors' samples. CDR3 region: CASSLSEKAENIQYF. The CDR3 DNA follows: TGTGCCAGCAGCCTGAGCGAGAAGGCGGAAAACATTCAGTACTTC.